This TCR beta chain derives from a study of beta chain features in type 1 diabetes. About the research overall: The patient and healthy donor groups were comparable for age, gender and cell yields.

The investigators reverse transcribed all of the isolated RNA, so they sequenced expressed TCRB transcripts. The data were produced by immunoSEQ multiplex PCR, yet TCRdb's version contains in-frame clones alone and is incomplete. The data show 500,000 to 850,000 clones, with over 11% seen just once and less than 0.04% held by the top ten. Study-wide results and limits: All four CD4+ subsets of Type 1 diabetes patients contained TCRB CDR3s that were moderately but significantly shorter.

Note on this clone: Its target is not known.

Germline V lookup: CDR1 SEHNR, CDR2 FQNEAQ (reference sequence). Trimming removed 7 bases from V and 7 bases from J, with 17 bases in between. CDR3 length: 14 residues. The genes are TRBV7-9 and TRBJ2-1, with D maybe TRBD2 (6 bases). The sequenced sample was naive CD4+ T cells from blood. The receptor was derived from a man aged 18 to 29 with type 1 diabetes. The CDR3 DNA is TGTGCCAGCAACCCTCGGGGCGGGGTAAATGAGCAGTTCTTC. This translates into CASNPRGGVNEQFF.